This T cell receptor (beta chain) is from a study of T cell responses to AZD1222 COVID-19 vaccine. Whole-study findings and limits: The study sampled repertoires only after the peak T cell response. Clonal diversity may have been underestimated, and the donors were mostly white British, with more females than males.

Clones were read by immunoSEQ multiplex PCR, and TCRdb kept only the in-frame ones, dropping some. The sample carries some 83,000 clones, more than 70% recorded once. Concerning this clone: The antigen remains undetermined.

This clonotype was sampled from an adult in good health. The sequences come from peripheral blood, collected on day 0 of AZD1222 vaccination.

The CDR3, as DNA: TGCGCCAGCAAAGGGACAGACAATATGAACACTGAAGCTTTCTTT. It encodes CASKGTDNMNTEAFF. V and J are TRBV10-2 and TRBJ1-1; 7 bases fit TRBD1. Germline values: CDR1 WSHSY, CDR2 SAAADI. V was pared by 7 bases and J by 0 bases, with 8 bases of the junction left unmatched. This CDR3 is 15 amino acids long.